The text below deals with one T cell receptor beta chain. No antigen is known for it. At the DNA level, this CDR3 is encoded by other sequences in the same sample as well. This CDR3 spans 13 amino acids. V shed 5 bases, J shed 5 bases, and the junction held 3 bases outside the gene matches. Per the germline V gene, CDR1 is SEHNR and CDR2 is FQNEAQ (reference sequence). The sample is drawn from a study of shared clonotypes between healthy human individuals. Some clones are missing from TCRdb's copy, which holds only in-frame ones; the method was immunoSEQ multiplex PCR. The table records under 2,500,000 clones, nearly 97% of them present only once. Study-wide findings and caveats: A small donor pool kept down the genetic and exposure-history diversity that was represented.

The TCR sequence derives from a young man in good health. This rearrangement joins TRBV7-9 to TRBJ2-5; 9 bases fit TRBD2. Specimen: naive CD4+ T cells sorted from blood. Regarding subset: CD45RA+ positively selected. CDR3 residues: CASSLAGGETQYF. CDR3 sequence (DNA): TGTGCCAGCAGCCTCGCGGGAGGGGAGACCCAGTACTTC. The entire variable domain, with the rest obtained from reference TRBV7-9 and TRBJ2-5, is as follows: DTGVSQNPRHKITKRGQNVTFRCDPISEHNRLYWYRQTLGQGPEFLTYFQNEAQLEKSRLLSDRFSAERPKGSFSTLEIQRTEQGDSAMYLCASSLAGGETQYFGPGTRLLVL.